Following are 24 T cell receptor beta chains from one sample sequenced in a study of somatic mutations in cytotoxic T cells in rheumatoid arthritis. Libraries were prepared by immunoSEQ multiplex PCR; TCRdb keeps only in-frame clonotypes and omits some of them. The table has under 20,000 clones, 68% seen once. Input material: CD8+ T cells sorted from blood. The receptors were gathered from an adult with rheumatoid arthritis.

V is TRBV5-5 and J is TRBJ1-4, with 12 positions matching TRBD1. The CDR3 is 15 residues long. V was pared by 2 bases and J by 7 bases, with 3 bases of the junction left unmatched. Germline assignment: CDR1 SGHKS and CDR2 YYEKEE (reference sequence). CDR3 sequence reads: CASSFGTGGFEKLFF. As DNA, the CDR3 is TGTGCCAGCAGCTTCGGGACAGGGGGCTTTGAAAAACTGTTTTTT.

J is TRBJ1-3 and V is TRBV4-1; D call uncertain. The V and J ends lost 2 bases and 1 base respectively, with 3 bases between them. There are 13 residues in the CDR3. Germline V gene data show CDR1 as MGHRA and CDR2 as YSYEKL. CDR3 bases: TGCGCCAGCAGCCAATATTCTGGAAACACCATATATTTT. As protein: CASSQYSGNTIYF.

The chain uses TRBV6-1 and TRBJ2-2; no reliable D call. The CDR3 totals 13 residues. Germline CDR1 MNHNS, CDR2 SASEGT. Trimming took 4 bases from V and 6 from J, leaving 9 bases between them. CDR3 sequence reads: CASSVLGSGELFF. Written as DNA, the CDR3 is TGTGCCAGCAGTGTCTTGGGGTCCGGGGAGCTGTTTTTT.

The chain joins TRBV13 to TRBJ1-4, with 7 bases lining up with TRBD1. The germline V gene has CDR1 PRHDT and CDR2 FYEKMQ (reference sequence). This CDR3 is built from 15 residues. With V trimmed by 2 bases and J by 4 bases, 4 bases remained unmatched. CDR3 sequence (DNA): TGTGCCAGCAGCTTAAGGACAGGCGATAATGAAAAACTGTTTTTT. Its translation is CASSLRTGDNEKLFF.

The genes are TRBV7-2 and TRBJ2-3, with a possible D match to TRBD1 (6 bases). The ends were cut back, 5 bases at V and 3 bases at J, with 15 bases in the middle. The CDR3 is 15 amino acids. Germline CDR1 SGHTA, CDR2 FQGNSA. Written as DNA, the CDR3 is TGTGCCAGCAGCCTGGACAGTGGACGGACAGATACGCAGTATTTT. Translating gives CASSLDSGRTDTQYF.

V gene TRBV19 combines with J gene TRBJ1-1, with 7 bases aligning to TRBD1. Germline loops: CDR1 LNHDA, CDR2 SQIVND (reference sequence). V shed 5 bases and J 4 bases; nucleotides not matched to a gene: 16. The CDR3 extends over 17 amino acids. Here the CDR3 DNA reads TGTGCCAGTAGTCCTCAGACAGGGAGTGATAAGGGCACTGAAGCTTTCTTT. Translation: CASSPQTGSDKGTEAFF.

This chain uses TRBV4-1 with TRBJ1-1; D possibly corresponds to TRBD1 (5 bases). This CDR3 contains 16 residues. V was cut by 0 bases and J by 3 bases, with 14 bases left in between. Germline V gives CDR1 MGHRA, CDR2 YSYEKL. The chain's CDR3 is CASSQDRGFGYTEAFF. The CDR3 DNA follows: TGCGCCAGCAGCCAAGATAGGGGATTTGGATACACTGAAGCTTTCTTT.

The rearrangement joins TRBV4-3 to TRBJ2-7; 10 bases are shared with TRBD2. The length of the CDR3 is 18 residues. The germline V gene encodes CDR1 LGHNA and CDR2 YSLEER. The ends lost 0 bases at V and 2 bases at J; junction bases unmatched: 10. The CDR3 is CASSQDLPLAGAAYEQYF. The CDR3 region has the DNA TGCGCCAGCAGCCAAGATTTACCCCTAGCGGGGGCCGCCTACGAGCAGTACTTC.

The J gene is TRBJ2-1, the V gene TRBV5-1, with 8 bases lining up with TRBD1. The junction had 11 bases not matched to a gene; V was cut back by 4 bases and J by 8 bases. CDR1 SGHRS and CDR2 YFSETQ come from the germline V gene. The CDR3 has 15 residues. The CDR3 sequence is CASSLSPGGFYEQFF. The CDR3 nucleotides are TGCGCCAGCAGCCTATCGCCAGGGGGCTTCTATGAGCAGTTCTTC.

The rearrangement links TRBV7-9 to TRBJ2-7, with 8 positions matching TRBD2. Unmatched junction bases numbered 6, after V lost 8 bases and J lost 3 bases. The CDR3 has 13 amino acids. Germline V gene lookup returns CDR1 SEHNR and CDR2 FQNEAQ (reference sequence). The CDR3 DNA follows: TGTGCCAGCGAGGGAGCGGGGGACTACGAGCAGTACTTC. It translates to CASEGAGDYEQYF.

This clone was picked up a small number of times. The rearrangement uses TRBV7-8 and TRBJ1-2, with D maybe TRBD1 (6 bases). Germline assignment: CDR1 SGHVS and CDR2 FQNEAQ. Trimming removed 5 bases at V and 6 bases at J, with 13 bases between. This CDR3 spans 13 amino acids. Written as DNA, the CDR3 is TGTGCCAGCAGCCTGAGGACAGACGATGGCTACACCTTC. Amino acids: CASSLRTDDGYTF.

This clone was observed a handful of times. The J gene is TRBJ2-5, the V gene TRBV28, with unresolved D. Trimming removed 6 bases at V and 0 bases at J, with 23 bases between. The V gene's germline CDR1 is MDHEN and CDR2 SYDVKM. The length of the CDR3 is 18 residues. The CDR3 here is CASSPDTAAPVYQETQYF. CDR3 coding DNA: TGTGCCAGCAGCCCCGATACAGCTGCTCCTGTGTACCAAGAGACCCAGTACTTC. The full variable domain, completed using reference TRBV28 and TRBJ2-5, is DVKVTQSSRYLVKRTGEKVFLECVQDMDHENMFWYRQDPGLGLRLIYFSYDVKMKEKGDIPEGYSVSREKKERFSLILESASTNQTSMYLCASSPDTAAPVYQETQYFGPGTRLLVL.

The chain has TRBV11-1 and TRBJ1-1; D not certain. Per germline, CDR1 SGHAT and CDR2 FQDESV (reference sequence). The CDR3 has 14 residues. The ends were cut back, 2 bases at V and 0 bases at J, with 7 bases in the middle. CDR3 bases: TGTGCCAGCAGCTTAACGGGTCTGAACACTGAAGCTTTCTTT. The encoded protein is CASSLTGLNTEAFF.

Only one count was recorded for this clone. CDR3 in amino acids: CASSQGTSGKTQYF. The DNA of the CDR3 is TGCGCCAGCAGCCAAGGAACTAGCGGCAAGACCCAGTACTTC. The gene calls are TRBV4-3 and TRBJ2-5; 8 positions agree with TRBD2. CDR1 LGHNA and CDR2 YSLEER come from the germline V gene. CDR3 length equals 14 residues. V shed 1 base, J shed 6 bases, and the junction held 4 bases outside the gene matches.

V gene TRBV2 combines with J gene TRBJ1-2; 10 bases fit TRBD1. CDR1 and CDR2 from the germline V gene are SNHLY and FYNNEI. J gave up 4 bases and V 7 bases, and 9 bases lay outside the gene matches. The CDR3 consists of 15 residues. The CDR3 loop reads CASNSGTGDFYGYTF. The CDR3 region has the DNA TGTGCCAGCAATTCGGGGACAGGGGATTTCTATGGCTACACCTTC.

The rearrangement links TRBV10-3 to TRBJ1-1; a possible D gene is TRBD1 (5 bases). The CDR3 loop spans 17 amino acids. The V end lost 3 bases, the J end lost 3 bases, and 20 bases lay between the germline ends. Germline V CDR1 and CDR2: ENHRY, SYGVKD. The CDR3 DNA sequence: TGTGCCATCAGTGATGTTCAGGGAAGTATAACGGACACTGAAGCTTTCTTT. This encodes CAISDVQGSITDTEAFF.

This clone appeared a single time. J is TRBJ2-7 and V is TRBV29-1, with TRBD1 matching over 7 bases. CDR3 length: 15 residues. Per the germline V gene, CDR1 is SQVTM and CDR2 is ANQGSEA. J lost 3 bases, V lost 3 bases, and 11 bases had no gene match. CDR3 nucleotides: TGCAGCGTTGAGTTCGGGGACAGCCCCTTCTACGAGCAGTACTTC. It translates to CSVEFGDSPFYEQYF.

This clone was detected only a few times. The chain has TRBV5-6 and TRBJ1-6; 7 bases agree with TRBD1. The germline gives CDR1 SGHDT, CDR2 YYEEEE. The CDR3 runs to 14 residues. V shed 0 bases, J shed 10 bases, and the junction held 4 bases outside the gene matches. The CDR3: CASSLGTGHSPLHF. In nucleotides, the CDR3 is TGTGCCAGCAGCTTGGGGACAGGCCACTCACCCCTCCACTTT.

The V call is TRBV15, the J call TRBJ1-2; 8 positions agree with TRBD1. Germline loops: CDR1 LNHNV, CDR2 YYDKDF (reference sequence). CDR3 length equals 15 residues. Trimming removed 3 bases from V and 3 bases from J; junction bases left unmatched: 6. CDR3 nucleotides: TGTGCCACCAGCAGTAGTCAGGGGGCTTACTATGGCTACACCTTC. It codes for CATSSSQGAYYGYTF.

The chain is built from TRBV10-1 and TRBJ2-1; D gene unclear. V shed 5 bases and J shed 8 bases, with 10 bases lying between them. The CDR3 loop spans 12 amino acids. Germline V lookup: CDR1 WNHNN, CDR2 SYGVQD (reference sequence). The CDR3 nucleotides are TGCGCCAGCAGTCAGGTGATGGATGAGCAGTTCTTC. Amino acid sequence: CASSQVMDEQFF.

V gene TRBV2 combines with J gene TRBJ2-5; 7 nucleotides align to TRBD2. Germline CDR1 and CDR2: SNHLY and FYNNEI. J lost 11 bases, V lost 6 bases, and 9 bases had no gene match. CDR3 length equals 12 residues. The CDR3 region is CASRETSLAQYF. Written as DNA, the CDR3 is TGTGCCAGCAGGGAGACTAGCCTAGCGCAGTACTTC.

The chain is built from TRBV6-1 and TRBJ2-7; D is possibly TRBD2 (6 bases). Germline lookup yields CDR1 MNHNS and CDR2 SASEGT. The CDR3 has 16 amino acids. V dropped 3 bases and J dropped 3 bases, with 18 bases sitting between them. CDR3 coding DNA: TGTGCCAGCAGTGAGCTTCCACCGGGAGCTAGCTACGAGCAGTACTTC. This translates into CASSELPPGASYEQYF.

There are a few counts of this clone. The V gene is TRBV29-1, the J gene TRBJ1-4; possibly TRBD1 for D (6 bases). Germline CDR1 and CDR2: SQVTM and ANQGSEA. Trimming removed 6 bases from V and 8 bases from J, with 10 bases in between. The CDR3 totals 11 residues. The CDR3 region has the DNA TGCAGCGTCAGGGGTGCGGAAAAACTGTTTTTT. It is translated as CSVRGAEKLFF.

This clone was recorded only once. The CDR3 DNA reads as TGTGCCAGCAGCTTATATGGTCTGCTTGGGAATGAGCAGTTCTTC. Translated: CASSLYGLLGNEQFF. The chain employs TRBV7-3 and TRBJ2-1, with no clear D. From germline, CDR1 is SGHTA and CDR2 FQGTGA. The CDR3 contains 15 residues. Trimming stripped 2 bases from V and 7 bases from J, with 15 bases between.